Shown below are 10 T cell receptor beta chains from a single sample sequenced in a study of T-cell memory formation after mild COVID-19. MiXCR, run by TCRdb on the 5' RACE reads, gives a single entry per CDR3 protein. Seen here are about 260,000 distinct CDR3 sequences, 8% to 10% observed once, and the top ten hold roughly 23%. Sequencing was carried out using PBMCs or a T cell subset sorted from them (not recorded which). These TCRs come from a man aged 18 to 30 who had mild COVID-19 (a few samples of this study predate the infection). Cell type and time point are not known.

This clonotype was detected a few times. The chain employs TRBV7-9 and TRBJ1-2, with 7 bases that match TRBD1. The trim removed 3 bases at V and 3 bases at J, leaving 4 bases unmatched. The CDR3 loop spans 14 amino acids. Germline-derived CDR1 and CDR2 are SEHNR and FQNEAQ (reference sequence). Here the CDR3 reads CASSLEGAYYGYTF. The DNA for the CDR3 is TGTGCCAGCAGCTTGGAGGGGGCGTACTATGGCTACACCTTC.

This clonotype was detected many times. The chain couples TRBV4-3 to TRBJ2-3, with 9 bases lining up with TRBD2. The CDR3 has 20 amino acids. J was trimmed by 1 base and V by 0 bases; bases with no gene match: 14. CDR1 is LGHNA, CDR2 YSLEER, per germline. Here the CDR3 DNA reads TGCGCCAGCAGCCAAGATCGGGCCAGCGGGGGGATTCGGGGCACAGATACGCAGTATTTT. It yields the protein CASSQDRASGGIRGTDTQYF.

The rearrangement links TRBV6-5 to TRBJ1-1, with D perhaps TRBD1 (6 bases). There are 12 residues in the CDR3. Looked up from germline, CDR1 is MNHEY and CDR2 is SVGAGI. The V and J ends lost 8 bases and 5 bases respectively, with 12 bases between them. The CDR3, as DNA: TGTGCCAGCCAGGGGATGAGGACTGAAGCTTTCTTT. Translated: CASQGMRTEAFF.

The V and J genes are TRBV29-1 and TRBJ2-1, with D tentatively TRBD2 (6 bases). This CDR3 contains 12 residues. V was cut by 5 bases and J by 8 bases, with 13 bases left in between. Germline V gene sequence: CDR1 SQVTM, CDR2 ANQGSEA. DNA for the CDR3: TGCAGCGTTCTCCCGCCGGGGGATGAGCAGTTCTTC. Protein sequence: CSVLPPGDEQFF.

A few counts support this clonotype. This sequence joins TRBV5-6 and TRBJ2-2; D is uncertain. Germline V lookup: CDR1 SGHDT, CDR2 YYEEEE. V lost 3 bases and J 4 bases, leaving 19 bases between the germline ends. The CDR3 totals 17 residues. Written as DNA, the CDR3 is TGTGCCAGCAGCTCGACACCAGATTGGGGTGGCACCGGGGAGCTGTTTTTT. Encoded protein: CASSSTPDWGGTGELFF.

The V gene is TRBV15, the J gene TRBJ2-3; 9 bases are shared with TRBD2. V shed 5 bases, J shed 2 bases, and the junction held 8 bases outside the gene matches. CDR3 length: 16 amino acids. Germline V gene sequence: CDR1 LNHNV, CDR2 YYDKDF (reference sequence). CDR3: CATSSYLAGITDTQYF. For the CDR3, the DNA is TGTGCCACCAGCTCTTACCTAGCGGGGATCACAGATACGCAGTATTTT.

This clonotype was counted only a few times. The chain links TRBV12-3 or TRBV12-4 to TRBJ2-2, with D perhaps TRBD1 (5 bases). The CDR3 contains 15 residues. Trimming took off 3 bases at V and 5 bases at J, with 13 bases between the two ends. The CDR3 nucleotides are TGTGCCAGCAGTTTTCAGGACACCCAAACCGGGGAGCTGTTTTTT. Translating it yields CASSFQDTQTGELFF.

V and J are TRBV25-1 and TRBJ2-2; D unresolved. Germline CDR1 is MGHDK and CDR2 is SYGVNS. V gave up 7 bases and J gave up 5 bases, with 5 bases separating them. CDR3 size: 11 residues. The DNA of the CDR3 is TGTGCCAGCAAGGAAACCGGGGAGCTGTTTTTT. Its protein is CASKETGELFF.

In this sample, this clonotype turned up many times. The chain couples TRBV7-9 to TRBJ2-1, with D perhaps TRBD1 (5 bases). CDR1 SEHNR and CDR2 FQNEAQ come from the germline V gene (reference sequence). The V gene lost 0 bases and the J gene lost 4 bases, with 10 bases spanning the gap. This CDR3 is 15 amino acids long. Here the CDR3 DNA reads TGTGCCAGCAGCTTAGCAGGGGCGCGATACAATGAGCAGTTCTTC. Translation gives CASSLAGARYNEQFF. Based on the CDR3 plus reference TRBV7-9 and TRBJ2-1, the full variable domain is DTGVSQNPRHKITKRGQNVTFRCDPISEHNRLYWYRQTLGQGPEFLTYFQNEAQLEKSRLLSDRFSAERPKGSFSTLEIQRTEQGDSAMYLCASSLAGARYNEQFFGPGTRLTVL.

This clonotype was observed a few times. This chain links TRBV19 with TRBJ2-7; D unclear. The CDR3 is 13 residues long. The germline V gene encodes CDR1 LNHDA and CDR2 SQIVND (reference sequence). Trimming took 6 bases from V and 4 from J, leaving 13 bases between them. The CDR3, as DNA: TGTGCCAGTAGCACGGCCGGGCCTTACGAGCAGTACTTC. Translated: CASSTAGPYEQYF.